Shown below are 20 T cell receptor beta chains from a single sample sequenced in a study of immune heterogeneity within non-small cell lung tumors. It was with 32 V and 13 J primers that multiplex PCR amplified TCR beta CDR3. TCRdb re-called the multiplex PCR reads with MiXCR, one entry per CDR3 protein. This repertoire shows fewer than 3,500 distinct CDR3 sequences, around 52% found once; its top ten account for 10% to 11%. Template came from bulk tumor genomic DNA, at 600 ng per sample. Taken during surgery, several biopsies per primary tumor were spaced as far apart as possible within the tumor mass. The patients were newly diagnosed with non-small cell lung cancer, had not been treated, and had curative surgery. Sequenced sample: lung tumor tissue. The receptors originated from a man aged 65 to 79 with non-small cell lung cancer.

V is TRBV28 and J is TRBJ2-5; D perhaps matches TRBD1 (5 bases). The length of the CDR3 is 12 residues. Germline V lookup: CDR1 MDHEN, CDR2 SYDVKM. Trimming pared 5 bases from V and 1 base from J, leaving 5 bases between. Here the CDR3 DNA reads TGTGCCAGCAGTGACAGCCAAGAGACCCAGTACTTC. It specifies CASSDSQETQYF.

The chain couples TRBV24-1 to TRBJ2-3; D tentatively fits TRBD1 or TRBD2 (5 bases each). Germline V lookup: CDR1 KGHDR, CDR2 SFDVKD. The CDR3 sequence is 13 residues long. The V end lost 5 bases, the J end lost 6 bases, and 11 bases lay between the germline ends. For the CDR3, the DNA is TGTGCCACCAGTGTCCCCTGGGGGGATACGCAGTATTTT. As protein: CATSVPWGDTQYF.

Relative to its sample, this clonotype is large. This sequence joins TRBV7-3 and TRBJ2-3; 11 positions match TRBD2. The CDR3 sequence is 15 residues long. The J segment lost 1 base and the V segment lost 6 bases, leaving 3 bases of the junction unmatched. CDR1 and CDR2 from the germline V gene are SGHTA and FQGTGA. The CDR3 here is CASRLTSGGTDTQYF. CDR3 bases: TGTGCCAGCAGGTTGACTAGCGGGGGCACAGATACGCAGTATTTT.

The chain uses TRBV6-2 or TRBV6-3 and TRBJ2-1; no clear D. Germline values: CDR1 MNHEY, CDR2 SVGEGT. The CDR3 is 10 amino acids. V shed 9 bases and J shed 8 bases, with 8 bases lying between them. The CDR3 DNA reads TGTGCCAGTAACGCTTATGAGCAGTTCTTC. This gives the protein CASNAYEQFF.

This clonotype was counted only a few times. CDR3 bases: TGTGCCAGCAGCGCAGACACCAATCAGCCCCAGCATTTT. Protein sequence: CASSADTNQPQHF. The rearrangement links TRBV7-9 to TRBJ1-5; D uncertain. CDR3 size: 13 residues. The V gene's germline CDR1 is SEHNR and CDR2 FQNEAQ (reference sequence). The V end was cut by 5 bases, the J end by 3 bases, with 8 bases between.

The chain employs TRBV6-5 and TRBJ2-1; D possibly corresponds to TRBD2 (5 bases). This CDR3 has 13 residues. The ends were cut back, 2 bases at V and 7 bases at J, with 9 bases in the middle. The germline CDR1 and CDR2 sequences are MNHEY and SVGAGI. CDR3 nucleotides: TGTGCCAGCAGTTACACCGCGGGTAATGAGCAGTTCTTC. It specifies CASSYTAGNEQFF.

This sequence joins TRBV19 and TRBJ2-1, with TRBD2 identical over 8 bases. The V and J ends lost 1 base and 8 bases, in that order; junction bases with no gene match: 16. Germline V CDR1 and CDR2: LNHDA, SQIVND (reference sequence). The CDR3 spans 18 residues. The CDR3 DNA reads TGTGCCAGTAGTATAGTGTTTTCGGGTAGCGGGAAATCATATGAGCAGTTCTTC. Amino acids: CASSIVFSGSGKSYEQFF. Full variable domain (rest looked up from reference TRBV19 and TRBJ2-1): DGGITQSPKYLFRKEGQNVTLSCEQNLNHDAMYWYRQDPGQGLRLIYYSQIVNDFQKGDIAEGYSVSREKKESFPLTVTSAQKNPTAFYLCASSIVFSGSGKSYEQFFGPGTRLTVL.

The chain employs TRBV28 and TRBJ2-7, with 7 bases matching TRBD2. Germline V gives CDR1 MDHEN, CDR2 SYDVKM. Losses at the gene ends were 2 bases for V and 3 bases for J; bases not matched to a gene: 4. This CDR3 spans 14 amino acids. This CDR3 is CASSLASGFYEQYF. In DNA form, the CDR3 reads TGTGCCAGCAGTTTAGCTAGCGGATTCTACGAGCAGTACTTC. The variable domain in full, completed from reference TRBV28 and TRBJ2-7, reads DVKVTQSSRYLVKRTGEKVFLECVQDMDHENMFWYRQDPGLGLRLIYFSYDVKMKEKGDIPEGYSVSREKKERFSLILESASTNQTSMYLCASSLASGFYEQYFGPGTRLTVT.

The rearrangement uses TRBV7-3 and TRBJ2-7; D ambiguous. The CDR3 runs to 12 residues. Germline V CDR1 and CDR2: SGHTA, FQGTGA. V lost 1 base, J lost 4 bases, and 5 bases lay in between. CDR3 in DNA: TGTGCCAGCAGCTTAAATGGGTACGAGCAGTACTTC. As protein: CASSLNGYEQYF.

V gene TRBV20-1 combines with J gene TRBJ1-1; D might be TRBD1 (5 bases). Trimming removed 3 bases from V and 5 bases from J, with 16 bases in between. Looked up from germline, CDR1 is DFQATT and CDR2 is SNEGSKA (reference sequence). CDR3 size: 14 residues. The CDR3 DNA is TGCAGTGCTAGGGATTTCGGGGGGAGGACTGAAGCTTTCTTT. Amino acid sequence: CSARDFGGRTEAFF.

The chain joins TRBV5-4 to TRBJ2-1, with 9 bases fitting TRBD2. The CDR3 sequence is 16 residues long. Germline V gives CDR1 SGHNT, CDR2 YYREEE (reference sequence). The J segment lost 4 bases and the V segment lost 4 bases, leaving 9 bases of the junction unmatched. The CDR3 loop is CASSPRLAGQYNEQFF. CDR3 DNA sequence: TGTGCCAGCAGCCCTCGGCTAGCGGGACAATACAATGAGCAGTTCTTC.

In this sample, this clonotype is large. The CDR3 here is CASSGPGTGEYEQYF. The CDR3 DNA follows: TGTGCCAGCAGCGGACCCGGGACAGGGGAGTACGAGCAGTACTTC. J is TRBJ2-7 and V is TRBV13, with 10 nucleotides matching TRBD1. From germline, CDR1 is PRHDT and CDR2 FYEKMQ (reference sequence). The V and J ends lost 5 bases and 4 bases, in that order; junction bases with no gene match: 8. CDR3 size: 15 residues.

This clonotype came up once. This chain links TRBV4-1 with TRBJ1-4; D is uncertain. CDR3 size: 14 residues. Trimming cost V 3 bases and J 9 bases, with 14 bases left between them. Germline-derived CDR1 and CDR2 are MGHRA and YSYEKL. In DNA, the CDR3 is TGCGCCAGCAGCCATCCAGCTTCTGAAAAAAAACTGTTTTTT. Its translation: CASSHPASEKKLFF.

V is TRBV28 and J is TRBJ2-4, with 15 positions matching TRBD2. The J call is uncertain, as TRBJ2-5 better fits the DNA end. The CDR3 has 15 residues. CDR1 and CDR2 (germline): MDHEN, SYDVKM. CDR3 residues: CASGLAGGPIKTQYF. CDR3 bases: TGTGCCAGCGGACTAGCGGGAGGGCCGATAAAGACCCAGTACTTC.

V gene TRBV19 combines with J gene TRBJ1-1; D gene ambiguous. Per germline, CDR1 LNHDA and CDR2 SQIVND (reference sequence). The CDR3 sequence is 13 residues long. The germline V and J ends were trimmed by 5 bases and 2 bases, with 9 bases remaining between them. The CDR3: CASSVSFNTEAFF. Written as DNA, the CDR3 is TGTGCCAGTAGTGTGAGTTTTAACACTGAAGCTTTCTTT.

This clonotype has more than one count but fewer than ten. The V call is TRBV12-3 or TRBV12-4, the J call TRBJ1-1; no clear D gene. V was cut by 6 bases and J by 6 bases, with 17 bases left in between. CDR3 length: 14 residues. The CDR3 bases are TGTGCCAGCAGAAGACGACTCCAAAGCCCTGAAGCTTTCTTT. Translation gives CASRRRLQSPEAFF.

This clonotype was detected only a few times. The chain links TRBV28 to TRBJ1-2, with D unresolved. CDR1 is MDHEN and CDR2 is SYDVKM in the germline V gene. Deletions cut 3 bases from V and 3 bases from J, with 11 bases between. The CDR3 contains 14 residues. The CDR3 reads CASSFLDIYYGYTF. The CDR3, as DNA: TGTGCCAGCAGTTTCCTTGACATCTACTATGGCTACACCTTC.

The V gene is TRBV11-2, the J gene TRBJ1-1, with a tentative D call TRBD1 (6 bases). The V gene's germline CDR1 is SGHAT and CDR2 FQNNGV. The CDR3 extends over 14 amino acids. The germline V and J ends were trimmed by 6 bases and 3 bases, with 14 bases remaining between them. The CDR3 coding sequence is TGTGCCAGCAGTATAGGGACATCTTACACTGAAGCTTTCTTT. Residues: CASSIGTSYTEAFF.

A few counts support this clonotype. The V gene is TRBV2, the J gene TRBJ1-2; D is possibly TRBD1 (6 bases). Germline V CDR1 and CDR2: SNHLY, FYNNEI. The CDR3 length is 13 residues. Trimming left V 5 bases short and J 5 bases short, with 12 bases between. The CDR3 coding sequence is TGTGCCAGCAGTCTTAATACAGGGTATGGCTACACCTTC. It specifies CASSLNTGYGYTF.

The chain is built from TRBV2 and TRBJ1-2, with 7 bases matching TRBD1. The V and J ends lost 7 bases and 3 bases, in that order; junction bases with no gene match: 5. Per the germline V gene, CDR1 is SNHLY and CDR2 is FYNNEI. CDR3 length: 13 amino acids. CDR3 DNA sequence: TGTGCCAGCATCGACAGGGCAGACTATGGCTACACCTTC. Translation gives CASIDRADYGYTF. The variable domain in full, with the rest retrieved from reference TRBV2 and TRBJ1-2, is EPEVTQTPSHQVTQMGQEVILRCVPISNHLYFYWYRQILGQKVEFLVSFYNNEISEKSEIFDDQFSVERPDGSNFTLKIRSTKLEDSAMYFCASIDRADYGYTFGSGTRLTVV.